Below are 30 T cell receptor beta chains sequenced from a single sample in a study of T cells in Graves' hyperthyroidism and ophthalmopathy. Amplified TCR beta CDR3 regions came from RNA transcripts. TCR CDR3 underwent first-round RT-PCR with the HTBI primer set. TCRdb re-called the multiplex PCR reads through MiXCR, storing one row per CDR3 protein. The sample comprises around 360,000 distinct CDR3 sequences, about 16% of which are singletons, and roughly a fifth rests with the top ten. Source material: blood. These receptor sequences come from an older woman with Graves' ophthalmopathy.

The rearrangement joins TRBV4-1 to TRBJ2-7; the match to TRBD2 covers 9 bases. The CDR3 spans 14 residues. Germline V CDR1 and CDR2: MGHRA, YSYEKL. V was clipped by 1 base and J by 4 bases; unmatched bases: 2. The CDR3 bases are TGCGCCAGCAGCCAAGCTAGCGGGATGTACGAGCAGTACTTC. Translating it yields CASSQASGMYEQYF.

The CDR3 loop reads CAWSVRRFRDRGYEQYF. CDR3 bases: TGTGCCTGGAGTGTACGCCGGTTTCGGGACAGGGGCTACGAGCAGTACTTC. The chain employs TRBV30 and TRBJ2-7, with 10 bases matching TRBD1. The germline V gene encodes CDR1 GTSNPN and CDR2 SVGIG (reference sequence). With 0 bases clipped from V and 3 bases from J, the junction kept 11 bases outside the gene matches. The CDR3 sequence is 17 residues long. Full variable domain (remainder filled in from reference TRBV30 and TRBJ2-7): SQTIHQWPATLVQPVGSPLSLECTVEGTSNPNLYWYRQAAGRGLQLLFYSVGIGQISSEVPQNLSASRPQDRQFILSSKKLLLSDSGFYLCAWSVRRFRDRGYEQYFGPGTRLTVT.

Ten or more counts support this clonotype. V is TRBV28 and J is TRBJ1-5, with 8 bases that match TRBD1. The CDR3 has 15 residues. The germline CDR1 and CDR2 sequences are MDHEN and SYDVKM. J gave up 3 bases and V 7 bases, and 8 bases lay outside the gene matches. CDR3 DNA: TGTGCCAGCACCCGACAGGGGACTGACAATCAGCCCCAGCATTTT. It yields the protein CASTRQGTDNQPQHF.

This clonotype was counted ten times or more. The CDR3 DNA sequence: TGCGCCAGCAGTGAGACTAGCCGGTCGAATGAGCAGTTCTTC. It codes for CASSETSRSNEQFF. The chain links TRBV10-2 to TRBJ2-1; weak D call: TRBD2 (6 bases). Germline-derived CDR1 and CDR2 are WSHSY and SAAADI. This CDR3 contains 14 residues. V lost 2 bases, J lost 7 bases, and 12 bases lay in between.

The CDR3 DNA reads TGTGCCAGCAGGGCCGACAGGGGAGCCCAGCCCCAGCATTTT. The encoded protein is CASRADRGAQPQHF. V gene TRBV6-1 combines with J gene TRBJ1-5; 8 bases agree with TRBD1. The germline CDR1 and CDR2 sequences are MNHNS and SASEGT. The trim removed 6 bases at V and 7 bases at J, leaving 8 bases unmatched. The CDR3 sequence is 14 residues long.

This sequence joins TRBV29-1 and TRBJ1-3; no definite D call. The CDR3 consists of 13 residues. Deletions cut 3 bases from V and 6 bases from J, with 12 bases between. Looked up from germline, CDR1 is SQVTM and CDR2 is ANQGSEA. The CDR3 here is CSVEAGLENTIYF. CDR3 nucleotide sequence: TGCAGCGTTGAGGCAGGTCTGGAAAACACCATATATTTT.

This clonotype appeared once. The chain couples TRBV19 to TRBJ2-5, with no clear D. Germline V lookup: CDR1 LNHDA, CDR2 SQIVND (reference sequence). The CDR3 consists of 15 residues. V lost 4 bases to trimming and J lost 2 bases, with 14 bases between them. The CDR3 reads CASSSLTDIQETQYF. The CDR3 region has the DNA TGTGCCAGTAGTAGCCTAACGGATATTCAAGAGACCCAGTACTTC.

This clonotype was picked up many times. The CDR3 reads CASSLLGGRAFEEQFF. The DNA of the CDR3 is TGTGCCAGCAGCTTACTCGGCGGGAGGGCCTTCGAGGAGCAGTTCTTC. This chain connects TRBV7-3 to TRBJ2-1; TRBD2 agrees at 9 bases. Germline trimming cut 2 bases from V and 10 bases from J; bases unmatched to any gene: 12. CDR1 is SGHTA, CDR2 FQGTGA, per germline. This CDR3 is built from 16 residues.

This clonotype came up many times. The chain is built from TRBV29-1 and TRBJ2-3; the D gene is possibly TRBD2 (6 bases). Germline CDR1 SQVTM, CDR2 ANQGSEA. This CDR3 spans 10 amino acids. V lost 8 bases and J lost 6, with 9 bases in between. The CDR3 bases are TGCAGCTCCGGAGGGGATACGCAGTATTTT. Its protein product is CSSGGDTQYF.

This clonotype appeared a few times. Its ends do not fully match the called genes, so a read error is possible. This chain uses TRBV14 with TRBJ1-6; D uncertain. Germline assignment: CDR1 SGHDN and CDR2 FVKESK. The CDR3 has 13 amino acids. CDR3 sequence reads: CASSQARNSPLHF. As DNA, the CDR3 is TGTGCCAGCAGTCAAGCACGTAATTCACCCCTCCACTTT.

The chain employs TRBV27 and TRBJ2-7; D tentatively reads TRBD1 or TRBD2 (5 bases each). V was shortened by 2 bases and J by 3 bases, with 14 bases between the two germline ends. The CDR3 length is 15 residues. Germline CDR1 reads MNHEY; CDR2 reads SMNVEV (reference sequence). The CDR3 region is CASSLGSGTVYEQYF. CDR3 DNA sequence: TGTGCCAGCAGTTTAGGGAGTGGGACGGTCTACGAGCAGTACTTC.

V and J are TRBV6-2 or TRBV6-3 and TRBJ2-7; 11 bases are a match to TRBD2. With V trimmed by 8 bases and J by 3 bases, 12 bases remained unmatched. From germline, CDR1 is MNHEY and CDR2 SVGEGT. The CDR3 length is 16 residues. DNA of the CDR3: TGTGCCAGCCTGCCGGGAACTAGCGGGAGTCGCTACGAGCAGTACTTC. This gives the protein CASLPGTSGSRYEQYF.

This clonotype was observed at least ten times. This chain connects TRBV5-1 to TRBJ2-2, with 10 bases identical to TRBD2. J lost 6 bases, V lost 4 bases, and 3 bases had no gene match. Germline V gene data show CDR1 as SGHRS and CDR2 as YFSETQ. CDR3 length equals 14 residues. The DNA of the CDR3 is TGCGCCAGCAGCATCGGGACTAGCGCCGGGGAGCTGTTTTTT. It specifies CASSIGTSAGELFF.

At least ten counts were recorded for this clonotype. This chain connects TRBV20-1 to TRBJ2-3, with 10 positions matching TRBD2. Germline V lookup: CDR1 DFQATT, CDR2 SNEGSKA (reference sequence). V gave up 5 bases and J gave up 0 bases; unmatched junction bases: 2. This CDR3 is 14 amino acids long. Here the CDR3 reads CSAPLAGSTDTQYF. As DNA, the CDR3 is TGCAGTGCTCCACTAGCGGGAAGCACAGATACGCAGTATTTT.

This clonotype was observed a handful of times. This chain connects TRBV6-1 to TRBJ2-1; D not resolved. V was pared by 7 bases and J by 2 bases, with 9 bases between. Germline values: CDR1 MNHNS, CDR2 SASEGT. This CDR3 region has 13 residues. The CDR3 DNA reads TGTGCCAGCATTTCAAGGACCTACAATGAGCAGTTCTTC. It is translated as CASISRTYNEQFF.

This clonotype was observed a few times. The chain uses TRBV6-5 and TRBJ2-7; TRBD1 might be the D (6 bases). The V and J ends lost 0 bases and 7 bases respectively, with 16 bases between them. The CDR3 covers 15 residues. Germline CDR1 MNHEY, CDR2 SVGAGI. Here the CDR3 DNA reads TGTGCCAGCAGTTACTCCGGGACACTGGGCTCAGAGCAGTACTTC. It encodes CASSYSGTLGSEQYF.

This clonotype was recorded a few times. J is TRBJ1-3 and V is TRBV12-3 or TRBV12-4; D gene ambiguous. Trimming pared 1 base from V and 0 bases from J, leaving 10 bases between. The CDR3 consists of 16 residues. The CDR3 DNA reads TGTGCCAGCAGTTTAGGGGTCAGCCACTCTGGAAACACCATATATTTT. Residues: CASSLGVSHSGNTIYF.

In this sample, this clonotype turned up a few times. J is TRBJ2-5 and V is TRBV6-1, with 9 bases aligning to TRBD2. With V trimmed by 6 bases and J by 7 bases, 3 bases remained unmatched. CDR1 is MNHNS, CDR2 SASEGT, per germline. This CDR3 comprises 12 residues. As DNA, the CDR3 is TGTGCCAGCAGCCCAGCGGGGGGGACCCAGTACTTC. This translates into CASSPAGGTQYF.

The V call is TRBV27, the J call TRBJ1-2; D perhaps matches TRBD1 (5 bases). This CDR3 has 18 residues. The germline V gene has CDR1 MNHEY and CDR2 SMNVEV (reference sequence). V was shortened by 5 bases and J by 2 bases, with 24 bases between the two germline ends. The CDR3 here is CASSPIIPSLTENYGYTF. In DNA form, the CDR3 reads TGTGCCAGCAGTCCTATAATACCCTCTCTGACAGAAAACTATGGCTACACCTTC.

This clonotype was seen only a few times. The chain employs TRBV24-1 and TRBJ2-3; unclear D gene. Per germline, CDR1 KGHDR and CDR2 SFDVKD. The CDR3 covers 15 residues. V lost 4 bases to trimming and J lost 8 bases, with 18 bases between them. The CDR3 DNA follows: TGTGCCACCAGTGAGCCTTACCCCGGCTTGGGTACGCAGTATTTT. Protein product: CATSEPYPGLGTQYF.

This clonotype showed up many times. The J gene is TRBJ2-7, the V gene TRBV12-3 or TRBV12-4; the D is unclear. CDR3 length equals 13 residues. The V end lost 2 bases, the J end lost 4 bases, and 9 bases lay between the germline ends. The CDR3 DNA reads TGTGCCAGCAGTTTATTGGGCCTTTACGAGCAGTACTTC. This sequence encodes CASSLLGLYEQYF.

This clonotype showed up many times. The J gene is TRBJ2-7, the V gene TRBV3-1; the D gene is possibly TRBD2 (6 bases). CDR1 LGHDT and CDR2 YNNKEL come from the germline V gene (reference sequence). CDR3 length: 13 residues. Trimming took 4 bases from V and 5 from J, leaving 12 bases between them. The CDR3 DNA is TGTGCCAGCAGCCCGACTAGGGCGAACGAGCAGTACTTC. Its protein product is CASSPTRANEQYF.

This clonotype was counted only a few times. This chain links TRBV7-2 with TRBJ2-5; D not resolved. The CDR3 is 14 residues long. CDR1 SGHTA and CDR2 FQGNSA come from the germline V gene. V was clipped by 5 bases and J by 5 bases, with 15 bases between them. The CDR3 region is CASSPYMEHETQYF. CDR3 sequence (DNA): TGTGCCAGCAGCCCCTACATGGAGCACGAGACCCAGTACTTC.

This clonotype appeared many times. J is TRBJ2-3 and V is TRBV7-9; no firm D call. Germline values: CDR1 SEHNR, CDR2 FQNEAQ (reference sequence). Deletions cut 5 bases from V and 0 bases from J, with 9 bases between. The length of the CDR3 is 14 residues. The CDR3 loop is CASSAISSTDTQYF. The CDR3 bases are TGTGCCAGCAGCGCTATTAGTAGCACAGATACGCAGTATTTT.

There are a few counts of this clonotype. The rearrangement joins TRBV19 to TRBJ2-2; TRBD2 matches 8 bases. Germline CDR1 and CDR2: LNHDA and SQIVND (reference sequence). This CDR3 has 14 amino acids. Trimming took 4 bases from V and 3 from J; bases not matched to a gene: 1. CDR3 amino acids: CASSTGGDTGELFF. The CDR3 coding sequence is TGTGCCAGTAGTACGGGGGGGGACACCGGGGAGCTGTTTTTT.

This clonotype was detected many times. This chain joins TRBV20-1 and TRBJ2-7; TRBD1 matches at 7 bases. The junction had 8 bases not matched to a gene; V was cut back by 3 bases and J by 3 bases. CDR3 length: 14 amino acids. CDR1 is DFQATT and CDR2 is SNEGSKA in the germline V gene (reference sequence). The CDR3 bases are TGCAGTGCTAGCTCGCCGGGACAGTACTACGAGCAGTACTTC. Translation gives CSASSPGQYYEQYF.

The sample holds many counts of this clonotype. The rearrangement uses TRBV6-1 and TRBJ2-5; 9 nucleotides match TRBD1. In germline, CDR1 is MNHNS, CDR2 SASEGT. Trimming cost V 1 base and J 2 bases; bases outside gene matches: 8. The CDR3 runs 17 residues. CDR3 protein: CASSEVPGTGIQETQYF. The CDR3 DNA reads TGTGCCAGCAGTGAAGTTCCCGGGACAGGGATACAAGAGACCCAGTACTTC.

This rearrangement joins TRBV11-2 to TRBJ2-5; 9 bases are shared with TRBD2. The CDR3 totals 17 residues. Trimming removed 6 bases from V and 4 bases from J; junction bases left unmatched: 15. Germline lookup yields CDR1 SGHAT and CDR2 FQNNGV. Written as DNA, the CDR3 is TGTGCCAGCAGGGATTTATTTGGCGGGAGGGCCCCAGAGACCCAGTACTTC. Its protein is CASRDLFGGRAPETQYF. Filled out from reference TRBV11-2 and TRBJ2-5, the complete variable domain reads EAGVAQSPRYKIIEKRQSVAFWCNPISGHATLYWYQQILGQGPKLLIQFQNNGVVDDSQLPKDRFSAERLKGVDSTLKIQPAKLEDSAVYLCASRDLFGGRAPETQYFGPGTRLLVL.

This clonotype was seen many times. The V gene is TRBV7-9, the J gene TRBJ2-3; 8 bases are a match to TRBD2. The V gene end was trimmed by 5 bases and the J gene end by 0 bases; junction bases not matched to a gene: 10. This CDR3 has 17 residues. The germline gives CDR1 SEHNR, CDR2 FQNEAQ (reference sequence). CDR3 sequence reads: CASSRSTSGGSTDTQYF. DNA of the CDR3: TGTGCCAGCAGCCGATCAACTAGCGGAGGGAGCACAGATACGCAGTATTTT.

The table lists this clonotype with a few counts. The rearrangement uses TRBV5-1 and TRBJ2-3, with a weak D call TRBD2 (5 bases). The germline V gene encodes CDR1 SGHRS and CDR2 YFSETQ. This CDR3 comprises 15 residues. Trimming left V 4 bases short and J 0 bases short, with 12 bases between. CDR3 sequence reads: CASSPLRTSTDTQYF. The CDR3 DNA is TGCGCCAGCAGCCCCCTGAGGACTAGCACAGATACGCAGTATTTT.